This T cell receptor (beta chain) was sequenced for a study of blood T cell repertoires in COVID-19. Overall study context: There were acute and convalescent COVID-19 samples, and they came from the United States, Italy and Spain. The cDNA or gDNA used as material had been derived from T cells, B-cell-depleted T cells, or PBMCs.

The trim removed 6 bases at V and 0 bases at J, leaving 5 bases unmatched. CDR1 and CDR2 (germline): MNHEY, SVGAGI. The CDR3 totals 15 residues. In the original workflow: Amplified reference gene primers provided the basis for estimating nucleated cell counts. Only in-frame clones appear in the TCRdb table, and some are missing; sequencing was by immunoSEQ multiplex PCR. V and J calls and clone size follow that table, whereas D and trimming were derived from the DNA. The sample holds some 110,000 clones, 90% seen once. The material sequenced was peripheral blood. The rearrangement uses TRBV6-5 and TRBJ1-3; 7 bases align to TRBD1. The sequence derives from a human donor with active COVID-19. The donor label of this sample is uncertain. The CDR3 spells CASSTGQNSGNTIYF. The CDR3 nucleotides are TGTGCCAGCAGCACGGGACAGAACTCTGGAAACACCATATATTTT.